The 32 T cell receptor beta chains in this list originate from one sample, sequenced in a study of control samples from healthy donors and cancer patients. TCRdb's copy holds only in-frame clones and misses some; the assay was immunoSEQ multiplex PCR. The sample yields around 170,000 clones, 70% to 90% seen once. The specimen was blood. Receptors were obtained from a woman aged 30 to 39 in good health.

This clone was picked up one time. The chain uses TRBV6-6 and TRBJ2-7, with D tentatively TRBD2 (6 bases). This CDR3 has 16 residues. The V end lost 2 bases, the J end lost 6 bases, and 20 bases lay between the germline ends. The germline V gene has CDR1 MNHNY and CDR2 SVGAGI (reference sequence). The CDR3 region has the DNA TGTGCCAGCAGTTACGGGGGAGACACCTTGGGGGGCGAGCAGTACGTC. The encoded protein is CASSYGGDTLGGEQYV.

V is TRBV4-1 and J is TRBJ1-5, with 7 bases fitting TRBD1. The V gene end was trimmed by 4 bases and the J gene end by 6 bases; junction bases not matched to a gene: 9. Germline V gives CDR1 MGHRA, CDR2 YSYEKL. The CDR3 totals 15 residues. CDR3 nucleotides: TGCGCCAGCAGCCTATTGGACAGGAACGGTCAGCCCCAGCATTTT. It yields the protein CASSLLDRNGQPQHF.

CDR3 bases: TGTGCCAGCAGCCCCCAGGACGGGAACTATGGCTACACCTTC. It codes for CASSPQDGNYGYTF. J is TRBJ1-2 and V is TRBV7-2; no clear D. V was shortened by 5 bases and J by 2 bases, with 12 bases between the two germline ends. The CDR3 contains 14 residues. CDR1 SGHTA and CDR2 FQGNSA come from the germline V gene.

The CDR3 DNA is TGTGCCAGCAGCTTAACTAGCGGGAGAACAGATACGCAGTATTTT. This sequence encodes CASSLTSGRTDTQYF. V gene TRBV7-9 combines with J gene TRBJ2-3, with 11 positions matching TRBD2. The CDR3 has 15 amino acids. V was clipped by 2 bases and J by 3 bases; unmatched bases: 1. Germline assignment: CDR1 SEHNR and CDR2 FQNEAQ (reference sequence).

The chain uses TRBV9 and TRBJ1-4, with a weak D call TRBD1 (5 bases). The CDR3 is made up of 16 amino acids. V lost 3 bases, J lost 4 bases, and 16 bases lay in between. Germline lookup yields CDR1 SGDLS and CDR2 YYNGEE. CDR3 coding DNA: TGTGCCAGCAGCGCGGATTCAGGGTGGGTTAATGAAAAACTGTTTTTT. Amino acids: CASSADSGWVNEKLFF.

The chain links TRBV20-1 to TRBJ2-3; possibly TRBD2 for D (7 bases). The CDR3 is 14 amino acids. Germline V gives CDR1 DFQATT, CDR2 SNEGSKA (reference sequence). Trimming shortened V by 3 bases and J by 4 bases, and 14 bases separated the two germline ends. Written as DNA, the CDR3 is TGCAGTGCTAGTGGGGGGGGGCAGGCAGATACGCAGTATTTT. Encoded protein: CSASGGGQADTQYF.

With regard to this clone: Different DNA sequences within this sample yield the same CDR3. The chain joins TRBV5-1 to TRBJ2-1; D might be TRBD2 (6 bases). Trimming stripped 2 bases from V and 7 bases from J, with 7 bases between. The CDR3 covers 12 residues. Per germline, CDR1 SGHRS and CDR2 YFSETQ. CDR3 DNA sequence: TGCGCCAGCAGCTTAGGAGGGAATGAGCAGTTCTTC. This translates into CASSLGGNEQFF.

This clone occurred once. This rearrangement joins TRBV21-1 to TRBJ1-1. TRBV21-1 is deemed a pseudogene. This CDR3 region has 17 residues. The CDR3 loop reads CASSKAFKDRLNTEAFF. In nucleotides, the CDR3 is TGTGCCAGCAGCAAAGCGTTCAAGGACCGCCTGAACACTGAAGCTTTCTTT.

CDR3 residues: CASSFRGSYEQYV. DNA of the CDR3: TGTGCCAGCAGCTTCAGAGGCTCCTACGAGCAGTACGTC. This sequence joins TRBV7-9 and TRBJ2-7; D uncertain. V lost 3 bases to trimming and J lost 0 bases, with 6 bases between them. This CDR3 has 13 amino acids. Looked up from germline, CDR1 is SEHNR and CDR2 is FQNEAQ (reference sequence).

The chain employs TRBV19 and TRBJ2-1; TRBD1 agrees at 10 bases. The CDR3 spans 15 residues. With 8 bases clipped from V and 0 bases from J, the junction kept 4 bases outside the gene matches. CDR1 and CDR2 (germline): LNHDA, SQIVND (reference sequence). The CDR3 here is CASRTGGSSYNEQFF. Written as DNA, the CDR3 is TGTGCCAGTCGGACAGGGGGGAGCTCCTACAATGAGCAGTTCTTC.

The chain joins TRBV5-1 to TRBJ2-3; unclear D gene. V gave up 4 bases and J gave up 6 bases, with 9 bases separating them. Germline V lookup: CDR1 SGHRS, CDR2 YFSETQ. This CDR3 region has 12 residues. CDR3 nucleotide sequence: TGCGCCAGCAGCCCTTCGGAGGATACGCAGTATTTT. Translation gives CASSPSEDTQYF.

The rearrangement uses TRBV5-1 and TRBJ1-3; 7 bases are shared with TRBD1. Germline-derived CDR1 and CDR2 are SGHRS and YFSETQ. The CDR3 is 17 residues long. The trim removed 0 bases at V and 4 bases at J, leaving 10 bases unmatched. As DNA, the CDR3 is TGCGCCAGCAGCTTGGAGGGGACAGTCTTCCCCGGAAACACCATATATTTT. Protein product: CASSLEGTVFPGNTIYF.

This chain uses TRBV27 with TRBJ1-6, with no clear D. Germline values: CDR1 MNHEY, CDR2 SMNVEV (reference sequence). CDR3 size: 15 residues. Deletions cut 10 bases from V and 7 bases from J, with 20 bases between. CDR3 in DNA: TGTGCCACCACCCCGACTGGGCAGAGGAATTCACCCCTCCACTTT. Protein product: CATTPTGQRNSPLHF.

This sequence joins TRBV6-5 and TRBJ2-7; 9 bases line up with TRBD1. CDR3 length: 15 amino acids. In germline, CDR1 is MNHEY, CDR2 SVGAGI. The J segment lost 4 bases and the V segment lost 8 bases, leaving 12 bases of the junction unmatched. The DNA for the CDR3 is TGTGCCAGCCCAGTTGGGACAGGGCCTTCGTACGAGCAGTACTTC. It specifies CASPVGTGPSYEQYF.

The rearrangement joins TRBV2 to TRBJ1-5, with D unclear. CDR3 length equals 12 residues. CDR1 is SNHLY and CDR2 is FYNNEI in the germline V gene. Trimming pared 6 bases from V and 10 bases from J, leaving 13 bases between. The CDR3 DNA sequence: TGTGCCAGCAGGAGAATTACAGCTCCCCAGCATTTT. It specifies CASRRITAPQHF.

The rearrangement joins TRBV2 to TRBJ2-5; unclear D gene. The germline V gene encodes CDR1 SNHLY and CDR2 FYNNEI. The CDR3 is 12 amino acids. The V gene lost 5 bases and the J gene lost 4 bases, with 8 bases spanning the gap. The CDR3 sequence: CASSSSPETQYF. CDR3 DNA sequence: TGTGCCAGCAGTAGCTCCCCAGAGACCCAGTACTTC.

The rearrangement joins TRBV7-2 to TRBJ1-3; D is unclear. Germline loops: CDR1 SGHTA, CDR2 FQGNSA. With 5 bases removed from V and 1 base from J, the gap between germline ends came to 12 bases. The CDR3 spans 15 residues. Written as DNA, the CDR3 is TGTGCCAGCAGCGTCGACCCAAGGTCTGGAAACACCATATATTTT. The encoded protein is CASSVDPRSGNTIYF.

The V call is TRBV12-3 or TRBV12-4, the J call TRBJ1-2; 9 nucleotides line up with TRBD1. Trimming at V came to 6 bases and at J to 9 bases, leaving 8 bases not matched to a gene. The length of the CDR3 is 13 residues. The CDR3 DNA is TGTGCCAGCAGCCGACAGGGGGTAAGGAGCTACACCTTC. Translating it yields CASSRQGVRSYTF.

The V gene is TRBV29-1, the J gene TRBJ2-7, with 7 positions matching TRBD2. CDR3 length equals 15 residues. J lost 2 bases, V lost 3 bases, and 10 bases had no gene match. From germline, CDR1 is SQVTM and CDR2 ANQGSEA. The CDR3 region is CSVEVPEAGTYEQYF. The CDR3 nucleotides are TGCAGCGTTGAGGTCCCAGAAGCGGGGACCTACGAGCAGTACTTC.

The rearrangement links TRBV5-4 to TRBJ1-2; D is ambiguous. The CDR3 has 15 amino acids. V lost 5 bases and J 3 bases, leaving 17 bases between the germline ends. The V gene's germline CDR1 is SGHNT and CDR2 YYREEE (reference sequence). The CDR3 coding sequence is TGTGCCAGCAGGCCTCGGGGAGCCACCGACTATGGCTACACCTTC. Its protein is CASRPRGATDYGYTF.

The CDR3 is CASSSPLAGNEKLFF. The CDR3 DNA is TGTGCCAGCAGCTCCCCCTTGGCTGGCAATGAAAAACTGTTTTTT. This rearrangement joins TRBV11-2 to TRBJ1-4; D remains ambiguous. Per germline, CDR1 SGHAT and CDR2 FQNNGV. The CDR3 spans 15 residues. V lost 4 bases, J lost 5 bases, and 14 bases lay in between. The full variable domain, rest sourced from reference TRBV11-2 and TRBJ1-4, is EAGVAQSPRYKIIEKRQSVAFWCNPISGHATLYWYQQILGQGPKLLIQFQNNGVVDDSQLPKDRFSAERLKGVDSTLKIQPAKLEDSAVYLCASSSPLAGNEKLFFGSGTQLSVL.

The rearrangement uses TRBV4-2 and TRBJ1-2, with D perhaps matching TRBD1 (5 bases). The CDR3 consists of 15 residues. Germline-derived CDR1 and CDR2 are LGHNA and YNFKEQ. The V and J ends lost 0 bases and 3 bases respectively, with 11 bases between them. The DNA of the CDR3 is TGTGCCAGCAGCCAAGATTTAAGCAGGGACTATGGCTACACCTTC. This translates into CASSQDLSRDYGYTF.

This clone has just one count. The V gene is TRBV2, the J gene TRBJ2-5; TRBD1 aligns across 8 bases. The CDR3 is 15 amino acids. V shed 6 bases, J shed 1 base, and the junction held 7 bases outside the gene matches. From germline, CDR1 is SNHLY and CDR2 FYNNEI. The CDR3 bases are TGTGCCAGCAGAAGCCAGGGGGCGTCCCAAGAGACCCAGTACTTC. Its translation: CASRSQGASQETQYF. The variable domain in full, with the rest retrieved from reference TRBV2 and TRBJ2-5, is EPEVTQTPSHQVTQMGQEVILRCVPISNHLYFYWYRQILGQKVEFLVSFYNNEISEKSEIFDDQFSVERPDGSNFTLKIRSTKLEDSAMYFCASRSQGASQETQYFGPGTRLLVL.

V and J are TRBV12-2 and TRBJ2-1; the table's D gene call, TRBD1, was not cross checked with the DNA. TRBV12-2 is shown as a pseudogene. The CDR3 sequence is 15 residues long. The CDR3 loop is CASRLVGQGRHEQFF. CDR3 DNA: TGTGCAAGTCGCTTAGTTGGACAGGGTAGGCATGAGCAGTTCTTC.

The CDR3: CASSPIPPQHF. The CDR3 DNA sequence: TGTGCCAGCAGCCCAATCCCCCCCCAGCATTTT. The chain couples TRBV6-5 to TRBJ1-5, with unresolved D. The V and J ends lost 6 bases and 10 bases respectively, with 10 bases between them. The CDR3 has 11 residues. CDR1 is MNHEY, CDR2 SVGAGI, per germline.

V usage is TRBV5-1 and J usage is TRBJ1-1, with D unclear. The germline V gene has CDR1 SGHRS and CDR2 YFSETQ. The CDR3 contains 13 residues. V dropped 0 bases and J dropped 8 bases, with 11 bases sitting between them. In DNA form, the CDR3 reads TGCGCCAGCAGCTTGGACAACCGCTTGGAAGCTTTCTTT. Protein product: CASSLDNRLEAFF.

This clone has just a few counts. V gene TRBV6-4 combines with J gene TRBJ2-1; 9 nucleotides agree with TRBD2. Germline CDR1 MRHNA, CDR2 SNTAGT. The CDR3 totals 15 residues. V was pared by 3 bases and J by 0 bases, with 0 bases of the junction left unmatched. Here the CDR3 reads CASSEAGGSYNEQFF. CDR3 sequence (DNA): TGTGCCAGCAGTGAAGCGGGGGGCTCCTACAATGAGCAGTTCTTC.

This clone was seen only a few times. V is TRBV6-5 and J is TRBJ1-4, with 7 bases aligning to TRBD1. Germline V gene data show CDR1 as MNHEY and CDR2 as SVGAGI. The CDR3 runs to 14 residues. The V gene end was trimmed by 5 bases and the J gene end by 5 bases; junction bases not matched to a gene: 5. The CDR3 coding sequence is TGTGCCAGCAGTAAGGACAGGAGCAATGAAAAACTGTTTTTT. Residues: CASSKDRSNEKLFF.

This chain connects TRBV5-6 to TRBJ2-7, with D unresolved. Trimming removed 2 bases from V and 4 bases from J, with 7 bases in between. Germline CDR1 reads SGHDT; CDR2 reads YYEEEE. CDR3 length equals 12 residues. The CDR3 DNA reads as TGTGCCAGCAGCTTAACAGAATACGAGCAGTACTTC. This gives the protein CASSLTEYEQYF.

This chain uses TRBV4-1 with TRBJ2-7, with TRBD2 matching over 11 bases. Trimming removed 6 bases from V and 3 bases from J; junction bases left unmatched: 7. The CDR3 has 15 residues. Germline CDR1 is MGHRA and CDR2 is YSYEKL. The CDR3: CASRSTSGSFYEQYF. CDR3 sequence (DNA): TGCGCCAGCAGATCCACTAGCGGGAGCTTCTACGAGCAGTACTTC.

The rearrangement links TRBV2 to TRBJ2-7, with a possible D match to TRBD2 (7 bases). The germline V and J ends were trimmed by 1 base and 6 bases, with 13 bases remaining between them. The CDR3 spans 14 residues. In germline, CDR1 is SNHLY, CDR2 FYNNEI. The DNA of the CDR3 is TGTGCCAGCAGTGAAGACGGGGGGCCGGTCGAGCAGTACGTC. Residues: CASSEDGGPVEQYV.

This chain connects TRBV20-1 to TRBJ1-2; tentative D call: TRBD1 (5 bases). Deletions cut 3 bases from V and 8 bases from J, with 22 bases between. CDR3 length: 15 amino acids. CDR1 and CDR2 from the germline V gene are DFQATT and SNEGSKA (reference sequence). The CDR3, as DNA: TGCAGTGCTAGTGCTTCCGGGACGGCCCTGAGAGGCTACACCTTC. Its protein product is CSASASGTALRGYTF.